The T cell receptor (beta chain) described here comes from a study of blood T cell repertoires in COVID-19. This CDR3 contains 16 residues. Trimming shortened V by 0 bases and J by 0 bases, and 11 bases separated the two germline ends. Looked up from germline, CDR1 is SGHRS and CDR2 is YFSETQ. Assay used: immunoSEQ multiplex PCR; TCRdb lists only in-frame clones, some missing. Altogether 180,000 or so clones are present, about 85% being singletons, with the ten largest covering around 7%. This receptor was obtained from a woman of 80 years or more in a cohort sampled during active or convalescent COVID-19. Specimen: peripheral blood. The chain is built from TRBV5-1 and TRBJ2-3; D is unclear. CDR3 bases: TGCGCCAGCAGCTTGGGACTTTCCGGGAGCACAGATACGCAGTATTTT. The encoded protein is CASSLGLSGSTDTQYF.